Sequencing of this T cell receptor (beta chain) was carried out in a study of blood T cells in healthy people across ages. There are a few counts of this clonotype. Its antigen is undetermined. Study-wide results and caveats: Relative to aged donors, long-lived donors carried more naive CD4+ cells and displayed higher diversity.

Germline V CDR1 and CDR2: SGHNT, YYREEE (reference sequence). This CDR3 contains 16 residues. V trimming: 0 bases; J trimming: 5 bases; junction bases outside the gene matches: 4. With a J-beta primer mix and a sample-barcoded 5' primer, a second PCR ran about 6 to 11 cycles. TCRdb reprocessed the 5' RACE reads via MiXCR and lists one record per CDR3 protein. This table holds around 1.5 million distinct CDR3 sequences, around 59% found once. The chain carries TRBV5-4 and TRBJ2-1; TRBD2 aligns across 11 bases. The specimen was blood. The sequence derives from a man between 18 and 35 years old in good health. CDR3 sequence: CASSLEGLAADNEQFF. The CDR3 nucleotides read TGTGCCAGCAGCTTGGAGGGACTAGCGGCAGACAATGAGCAGTTCTTC. Together with reference TRBV5-4 and TRBJ2-1, the CDR3 gives the full variable domain: ETGVTQSPTHLIKTRGQQVTLRCSSQSGHNTVSWYQQALGQGPQFIFQYYREEENGRGNFPPRFSGLQFPNYSSELNVNALELDDSALYLCASSLEGLAADNEQFFGPGTRLTVL.